The entry that follows covers one TCR beta chain sequence. Antigen unknown. The data belong to a study of T cell responses to AZD1222 COVID-19 vaccine. Study conclusions and caveats: There were repertoire samples only from the period after the peak T cell response. Spike-specific TCR breadth and depth both grew after two AZD1222 doses. Donor demographics were predominantly white British with a female majority; clonal diversity may be underestimated.

The germline gives CDR1 MNHEY, CDR2 SVGEGT. Trimming stripped 4 bases from V and 3 bases from J, with 7 bases between. The CDR3 contains 13 residues. Libraries were prepared by immunoSEQ multiplex PCR; TCRdb keeps only in-frame clonotypes and omits some of them. The sample carries 120,000 to 150,000 clones, more than 70% recorded once. The chain couples TRBV6-2 or TRBV6-3 to TRBJ1-5; D remains ambiguous. This sequence was found in an adult in good health. Sequenced here: peripheral blood, sampled on day 0 of AZD1222 vaccination. Written as DNA, the CDR3 is TGTGCCAGCAGTTCGTTCCTCAATCAGCCCCAGCATTTT. This codes for CASSSFLNQPQHF.